The clone carrying this T cell receptor (beta chain) has just one count. Its antigen remains unknown. The regulatory T cell sort gate was CD4+CD25hiCD127low/negative. V was clipped by 1 base and J by 5 bases, with 8 bases between them. The CDR3 contains 13 residues. The germline V gene encodes CDR1 SEHNR and CDR2 FQNEAQ (reference sequence). The sample belongs to a study of B cell selection in AIRE deficiency. In the authors' methods: Some 6x10^4 patient and approximately 1x10^5 healthy donor TCRbeta sequences came from Tregs. Produced via immunoSEQ multiplex PCR; TCRdb's table is partial and in-frame only. V and J calls and clone size are as listed in that table; D and trimming were resolved from the DNA. The table has about 18,000 clones, 93% seen once. Study results and limitations: Shared Treg sequences were biased toward short CDR3s with few non-templated nucleotide insertions. Healthy donors alone shared 31.6% of about 3,600 Treg sequences; patients alone approximately 9%.

The sequenced sample was CD4+CD25+ Tregs sorted from PBMCs. The clonotype originates from a human donor in good health. The V and J genes are TRBV7-9 and TRBJ1-2; no clear D. The CDR3 spells CASSLEAGYGYTF. DNA for the CDR3: TGTGCCAGCAGCTTAGAGGCGGGGTATGGCTACACCTTC.